This is a list of T cell receptor beta chains from one sample in a study of type 1 regulatory T cells. TCRdb reprocessed the reads via MiXCR and lists one record per CDR3 protein. The sample lists 60,000 to 70,000 distinct CDR3 sequences; around 49% were seen once. No antigen is known for these receptors. The specimen was cultured non-Tr1 T cells, either the whole culture or a sorted T cell fraction (not recorded which). The receptors originated from a human donor in good health. Both conserved end residues are part of each CDR3. A D gene is named only where the DNA matches it firmly. Some rows mark clone size as missing; the rest say once, few, many or name a class of expanded clone.

J	D	size	V	CDR3	DNA
TRBJ2-1	.	once	TRBV6-6	CASRGASSYNEQFF	TGTGCCAGCCGGGGGGCCAGTTCCTACAATGAGCAGTTCTTC
TRBJ2-3	.	.	TRBV5-1	CASSVSTDTQYF	TGCGCCAGCAGCGTCTCGACAGATACGCAGTATTTT
TRBJ1-6	.	.	TRBV6-5	CASSFDGTANSPLHF	TGTGCCAGCAGTTTCGACGGGACGGCGAATTCACCCCTCCACTTT
TRBJ1-2	.	.	TRBV20-1	CSAREGGPAGAYGYTF	TGCAGTGCTAGAGAGGGGGGGCCCGCAGGGGCCTATGGCTACACCTTC
TRBJ1-1	.	.	TRBV20-1	CSASRQRNTEAFF	TGCAGTGCTAGCCGGCAGAGGAACACTGAAGCTTTCTTT
TRBJ2-7	.	.	TRBV6-1	CASSESTYEQYF	TGTGCCAGCAGTGAATCTACCTACGAGCAGTACTTC
TRBJ2-5	TRBD2	.	TRBV18	CASSLTLSGGETQYF	TGTGCCAGCTCACTCACACTAAGCGGGGGTGAGACCCAGTACTTC
TRBJ2-7	TRBD2	.	TRBV20-1	CSASRPRSGGSTYEQYF	TGCAGTGCTAGCCGCCCTCGTAGCGGGGGGTCCACCTACGAGCAGTACTTC
TRBJ1-5	.	.	TRBV4-1	CASSQASTDLNQPQHF	TGCGCCAGCAGCCAAGCCTCCACGGACCTCAATCAGCCCCAGCATTTT
TRBJ2-6	TRBD1	few	TRBV5-1	CASSGGQGDYGANVLTF	TGCGCCAGCAGCGGCGGACAGGGGGATTATGGGGCCAACGTCCTGACTTTC
TRBJ2-1	.	few	TRBV19	CASSPSYATGDEQFF	TGTGCCAGTAGTCCTAGTTATGCCACGGGGGATGAGCAGTTCTTC
TRBJ2-3	.	.	TRBV2	CASRKVVLGTDTQYF	TGTGCCAGCAGAAAAGTGGTCTTGGGCACAGATACGCAGTATTTT
TRBJ2-2	.	few	TRBV4-1	CASSYSRGAQTGELFF	TGCGCCAGCAGCTATTCAAGGGGGGCGCAGACCGGGGAGCTGTTTTTT
TRBJ2-3	TRBD2	few	TRBV29-1	CSVGLAGRTDTQYF	TGCAGCGTGGGACTAGCGGGGCGCACAGATACGCAGTATTTT
TRBJ1-5	TRBD1	.	TRBV7-8	CASSWTGQYSNQPQHF	TGTGCCAGCAGCTGGACAGGGCAGTATAGCAATCAGCCCCAGCATTTT
TRBJ1-1	.	.	TRBV6-5	CASSYSGGKGTEAFF	TGTGCCAGCAGTTACTCGGGAGGGAAGGGGACTGAAGCTTTCTTT
TRBJ1-1	.	few	TRBV13	CASRSQGSTEAFF	TGTGCCAGCAGATCACAGGGATCCACTGAAGCTTTCTTT
TRBJ1-2	TRBD1	.	TRBV10-1	CASSEWAGGGYTF	TGCGCCAGCAGTGAGTGGGCAGGGGGCGGCTACACCTTC
TRBJ1-6	.	many	TRBV28	CASSFQQVSASPLHF	TGTGCCAGCAGTTTTCAGCAGGTTTCGGCTTCACCCCTCCACTTT
TRBJ2-3	TRBD1	once	TRBV7-2	CASSQRGQGADTQYF	TGTGCCAGCAGCCAACGCGGACAGGGCGCAGATACGCAGTATTTT
TRBJ2-4	.	few	TRBV2	CASSDPFKSKNIQYF	TGTGCCAGCAGTGACCCGTTCAAGTCCAAAAACATTCAGTACTTC
TRBJ1-4	.	.	TRBV20-1	CSVGLREKLFF	TGTAGTGTCGGGCTCCGAGAAAAACTGTTTTTT
TRBJ1-5	.	few	TRBV6-6	CASSYGQGSRQPQHF	TGTGCCAGCAGTTACGGGCAGGGGAGTAGACAGCCCCAGCATTTT
TRBJ2-5	TRBD2	.	TRBV7-2	CAGSVTYHLAGETQYF	TGTGCCGGCAGCGTAACTTACCACCTAGCGGGGGAGACCCAGTACTTC
TRBJ2-7	TRBD1	.	TRBV7-9	CASSRGQEETYEQYF	TGTGCCAGCAGCCGCGGACAGGAGGAAACCTACGAGCAGTACTTC